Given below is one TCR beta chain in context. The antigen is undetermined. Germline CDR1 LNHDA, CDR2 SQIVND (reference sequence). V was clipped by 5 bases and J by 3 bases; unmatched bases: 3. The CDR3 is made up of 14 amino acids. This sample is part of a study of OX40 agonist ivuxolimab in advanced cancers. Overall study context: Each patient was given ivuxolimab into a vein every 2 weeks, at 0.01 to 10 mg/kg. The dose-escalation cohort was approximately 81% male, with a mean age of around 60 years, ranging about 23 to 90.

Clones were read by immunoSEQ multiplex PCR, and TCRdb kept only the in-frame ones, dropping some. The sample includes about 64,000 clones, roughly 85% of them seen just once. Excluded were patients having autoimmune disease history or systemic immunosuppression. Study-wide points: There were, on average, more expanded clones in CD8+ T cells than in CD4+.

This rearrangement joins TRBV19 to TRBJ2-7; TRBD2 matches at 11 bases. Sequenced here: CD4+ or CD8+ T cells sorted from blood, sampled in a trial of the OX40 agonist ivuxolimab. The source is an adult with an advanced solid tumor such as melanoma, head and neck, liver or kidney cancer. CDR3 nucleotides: TGTGCCAGTAGTGCGGGACTAGCGGTCTACGAGCAGTACTTC. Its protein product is CASSAGLAVYEQYF.